This TCR beta chain was sequenced for a study of neurological immune-mediated disorders. TCRdb analysed the 5' RACE reads with MiXCR anew, one entry per CDR3 protein. The table has approximately 46,000 distinct CDR3 sequences, around 2.9% seen once. This clonotype was seen repeatedly, ten times or more. Antigen: not known. The study, taken as a whole, reports: HTLV-1-associated myelopathy had the most TCR clonal expansion, whereas multiple sclerosis had the least (lower than in healthy controls).

CDR1 is SGHTA, CDR2 FQGNSA, per germline. The CDR3 extends over 13 amino acids. V shed 4 bases and J shed 3 bases, with 8 bases lying between them. The sequenced material came from PBMCs. This sequence originates from a woman aged 45-65 years with multiple sclerosis. The chain employs TRBV7-2 and TRBJ2-3, with D hard to call. CDR3 nucleotide sequence: TGTGCCAGCAGCTCAGAGGTGACAGATACGCAGTATTTT. Translated: CASSSEVTDTQYF.